This T cell receptor (beta chain) was sequenced during a study of T cell responses to AZD1222 COVID-19 vaccine. Study outcomes and limitations: The sample set comprised mostly white British donors with more females, and clonal diversity was possibly underestimated.

In the case of this clone: What it recognizes is unknown.

The protocol was immunoSEQ multiplex PCR, while the TCRdb copy is restricted to in-frame clones and leaves out a portion. In the table there are about 130,000 clones, under 95% of which are singletons. The sample consisted of peripheral blood, taken on day 0 of AZD1222 vaccination. The sequence came from an adult in good health.

In nucleotides, the CDR3 is TGCGCCAGCAGCGGCGGGCGAAACTATGGCTACACCTTC. Protein product: CASSGGRNYGYTF. V usage is TRBV4-1 and J usage is TRBJ1-2; D remains ambiguous. Germline V lookup: CDR1 MGHRA, CDR2 YSYEKL. CDR3 length: 13 amino acids. The germline V and J ends were trimmed by 5 bases and 2 bases, with 9 bases remaining between them.